The next 4 T cell receptor beta chains were all read from a single sample in a study of beta chain features in type 1 diabetes. Study outcomes and limitations: Patients with Type 1 diabetes showed moderately but significantly shorter TCRB CDR3s in all four CD4+ subsets.

Reverse transcription of all isolated RNA meant that expressed TCRB transcripts were sequenced. Assay used: immunoSEQ multiplex PCR; TCRdb lists only in-frame clones, some missing. The profile shows around 650,000 clones, around 12% of them singletons. These receptors are not linked to any known antigen. The sample consisted of naive CD4+ T cells from blood. All receptors derive from a man aged 25-45 years with type 1 diabetes.

V and J are TRBV11-2 and TRBJ2-1; D ambiguous. V was trimmed by 2 bases and J by 0 bases, leaving 17 bases between them. CDR1 SGHAT and CDR2 FQNNGV come from the germline V gene. The CDR3 is 18 residues long. The CDR3 region is CASSLNSLGASSYNEQFF. CDR3 DNA: TGTGCCAGCAGCTTAAATAGTCTCGGAGCATCCTCCTACAATGAGCAGTTCTTC.

A few counts support this clone. CDR3 nucleotides: TGTGCCAGCACCGGACAGATGAACACTGAAGCTTTCTTT. This encodes CASTGQMNTEAFF. The V gene is TRBV7-9, the J gene TRBJ1-1, with TRBD1 as a possible D gene (6 bases). Germline V CDR1 and CDR2: SEHNR, FQNEAQ (reference sequence). The ends were cut back, 7 bases at V and 0 bases at J, with 9 bases in the middle. This CDR3 region has 13 residues.

In its sample, this clone was seen a few times. The rearrangement uses TRBV6-5 and TRBJ1-6; 8 nucleotides agree with TRBD1. The CDR3 is 15 residues long. Trimming took 0 bases from V and 8 from J; bases not matched to a gene: 3. Germline loops: CDR1 MNHEY, CDR2 SVGAGI. DNA for the CDR3: TGTGCCAGCAGTTACTCTGGGACAGGATATTCACCCCTCCACTTT. Translating it yields CASSYSGTGYSPLHF.

The chain employs TRBV27 and TRBJ1-1, with D possibly being TRBD1 (5 bases). Germline lookup yields CDR1 MNHEY and CDR2 SMNVEV (reference sequence). This CDR3 has 13 amino acids. V shed 4 bases and J shed 1 base, with 7 bases lying between them. The CDR3 nucleotides read TGTGCCAGCAGTTCGACAGCGAACACTGAAGCTTTCTTT. Translated, it gives CASSSTANTEAFF.